The 21 T cell receptor beta chains reported below all come from one sample, sequenced in a study of identical twins (dated by TCRdb to about 2016). The receptor library was made with 5' RACE. For sequencing, an Illumina HiSeq 2000 was employed. TCRdb reran the public reads through fastp at Q25 and MiXCR, keeping productive beta chains. Identical CDR3 protein sequences are pooled into one entry, listed with their most common genes and DNA. The sample profile shows about 480,000 distinct CDR3 sequences; 12% to 15% of them were found once. Approximately 0.52% of the sample goes to the ten largest clones. This sample also appeared in a second study, on yellow fever vaccine responses in identical twins.

Sequencing input: CD4+ T cells sorted from blood. The receptors stem from a woman aged 18-30 years in good health.

The chain couples TRBV5-1 to TRBJ1-5; TRBD1 might be the D (5 bases). V was trimmed by 4 bases and J by 4 bases, leaving 15 bases between them. The germline CDR1 and CDR2 sequences are SGHRS and YFSETQ. This CDR3 is built from 15 residues. CDR3 nucleotide sequence: TGCGCCAGCAGCAGGGATGGGACGGTTAATCAGCCCCAGCATTTT. Translating gives CASSRDGTVNQPQHF.

This chain links TRBV20-1 with TRBJ2-2; the D is unclear. V lost 3 bases and J 4 bases, leaving 12 bases between the germline ends. Looked up from germline, CDR1 is DFQATT and CDR2 is SNEGSKA (reference sequence). The CDR3 is made up of 14 amino acids. CDR3 region: CSARELLGTGELFF. The CDR3 DNA follows: TGCAGTGCTAGGGAGCTACTGGGCACCGGGGAGCTGTTTTTT.

There are many counts of this clonotype. V is TRBV3-1 and J is TRBJ1-3; 10 bases fit TRBD1. The CDR3 loop spans 15 amino acids. The V and J ends lost 3 bases and 4 bases, in that order; junction bases with no gene match: 3. Germline V gives CDR1 LGHDT, CDR2 YNNKEL (reference sequence). The CDR3: CASSQGQGNGNTIYF. CDR3 in DNA: TGTGCCAGCAGCCAGGGACAGGGGAACGGAAACACCATATATTTT. Using reference TRBV3-1 and TRBJ1-3 for the parts outside the CDR3, the full variable domain is DTAVSQTPKYLVTQMGNDKSIKCEQNLGHDTMYWYKQDSKKFLKIMFSYNNKELIINETVPNRFSPKSPDKAHLNLHINSLELGDSAVYFCASSQGQGNGNTIYFGEGSWLTVV.

The rearrangement uses TRBV14 and TRBJ2-5; D not resolved. Germline CDR1 and CDR2: SGHDN and FVKESK. Trimming left V 1 base short and J 1 base short, with 7 bases between. This CDR3 region has 14 residues. This CDR3 reads CASSQVLGQETQYF. CDR3 nucleotide sequence: TGTGCCAGCAGCCAAGTCCTCGGCCAAGAGACCCAGTACTTC.

This clonotype was seen a handful of times. CDR3 sequence reads: CASSYTREYEQYF. In nucleotides, the CDR3 is TGTGCCAGCAGTTACACCAGGGAATACGAGCAGTACTTC. The V call is TRBV6-5, the J call TRBJ2-7, with D possibly TRBD1 on 5 matching bases. CDR3 length: 13 residues. The V end lost 2 bases, the J end lost 4 bases, and 9 bases lay between the germline ends. Germline V gene data show CDR1 as MNHEY and CDR2 as SVGAGI.

The J gene is TRBJ2-7, the V gene TRBV3-1; D unresolved. The CDR3 is 12 amino acids. Germline V CDR1 and CDR2: LGHDT, YNNKEL (reference sequence). Trimming removed 5 bases at V and 3 bases at J, with 8 bases between. The CDR3 loop reads CASSNSGYEQYF. CDR3 sequence (DNA): TGTGCCAGCAGCAATAGTGGCTACGAGCAGTACTTC.

The chain is built from TRBV6-2 or TRBV6-3 and TRBJ2-1; TRBD2 matches 11 bases. Trimming cost V 2 bases and J 4 bases; bases outside gene matches: 4. The germline gives CDR1 MNHEY, CDR2 SVGEGT. This CDR3 region has 16 residues. This CDR3 reads CASSYVLAGGYNEQFF. CDR3 bases: TGTGCCAGCAGTTACGTCCTAGCGGGGGGTTACAATGAGCAGTTCTTC.

This sequence joins TRBV12-3 or TRBV12-4 and TRBJ2-5; TRBD1 matches 11 bases. V dropped 7 bases and J dropped 4; count of bases not matched to a gene: 5. The length of the CDR3 is 14 residues. CDR3 coding DNA: TGTGCCAGCACCAGGACAGGGGGCGGAGAGACCCAGTACTTC. Protein product: CASTRTGGGETQYF.

This clonotype was observed many times. This chain links TRBV12-3 or TRBV12-4 with TRBJ2-7; D may be TRBD2 (6 bases). Trimming shortened V by 6 bases and J by 2 bases, and 14 bases separated the two germline ends. The CDR3 length is 14 residues. CDR3 amino acids: CASRQPGGAYEQYF. The DNA for the CDR3 is TGTGCCAGCAGACAACCCGGGGGAGCCTACGAGCAGTACTTC.

This clonotype was found a few times. The chain combines TRBV7-3 with TRBJ2-7; possibly TRBD1 for D (6 bases). The germline V gene has CDR1 SGHTA and CDR2 FQGTGA. The CDR3 is 13 residues long. The germline V and J ends were trimmed by 11 bases and 0 bases, with 14 bases remaining between them. The CDR3 here is CARHRDGSYEQYF. The CDR3 nucleotides are TGTGCCCGCCACAGGGACGGCTCCTACGAGCAGTACTTC.

A few counts support this clonotype. J is TRBJ2-2 and V is TRBV6-1; 9 nucleotides agree with TRBD1. Per the germline V gene, CDR1 is MNHNS and CDR2 is SASEGT. This CDR3 contains 14 residues. With 6 bases clipped from V and 4 bases from J, the junction kept 3 bases outside the gene matches. The CDR3 region is CASRRDRVTGELFF. The CDR3 coding sequence is TGTGCCAGCAGACGGGACAGGGTCACCGGGGAGCTGTTTTTT.

This clonotype showed up just a few times. The V gene is TRBV2, the J gene TRBJ2-3; 11 bases are a match to TRBD2. The germline CDR1 and CDR2 sequences are SNHLY and FYNNEI. V shed 4 bases, J shed 2 bases, and the junction held 5 bases outside the gene matches. There are 16 residues in the CDR3. The CDR3 reads CASSGVTSGATDTQYF. As DNA, the CDR3 is TGTGCCAGCAGTGGGGTGACTAGCGGGGCCACAGATACGCAGTATTTT.

This clonotype was seen many times. The chain links TRBV6-5 to TRBJ2-7; no clear D. Trimming removed 2 bases at V and 4 bases at J, with 9 bases between. The CDR3 runs 13 residues. Looked up from germline, CDR1 is MNHEY and CDR2 is SVGAGI. CDR3 amino acids: CASSYDKKYEQYF. The CDR3 coding sequence is TGTGCCAGCAGTTACGACAAAAAATACGAGCAGTACTTC.

The J gene is TRBJ2-2, the V gene TRBV28; 8 bases align to TRBD1. This CDR3 spans 14 amino acids. V shed 2 bases and J 6 bases; nucleotides not matched to a gene: 2. Germline V gene lookup returns CDR1 MDHEN and CDR2 SYDVKM. The CDR3 DNA sequence: TGTGCCAGCAGTTTACGACAGGGGCCCGGGGAGCTGTTTTTT. Its translation is CASSLRQGPGELFF. The whole variable domain, filled in from reference TRBV28 and TRBJ2-2, reads DVKVTQSSRYLVKRTGEKVFLECVQDMDHENMFWYRQDPGLGLRLIYFSYDVKMKEKGDIPEGYSVSREKKERFSLILESASTNQTSMYLCASSLRQGPGELFFGEGSRLTVL.

A few counts support this clonotype. The rearrangement joins TRBV14 to TRBJ1-2; D gene ambiguous. Trimming left V 1 base short and J 8 bases short, with 14 bases between. Germline CDR1 and CDR2: SGHDN and FVKESK. The CDR3 covers 14 residues. The CDR3 loop reads CASSQAFGKDGYTF. In DNA, the CDR3 is TGTGCCAGCAGCCAAGCATTCGGCAAGGACGGCTACACCTTC.

This clonotype was counted between two and nine times. The chain has TRBV5-1 and TRBJ2-4, with 10 bases fitting TRBD1. V shed 4 bases and J 5 bases; nucleotides not matched to a gene: 9. The CDR3 covers 16 residues. Germline CDR1 and CDR2: SGHRS and YFSETQ. The DNA for the CDR3 is TGCGCCAGCAGCGAGGGACAGGGGCCTAGGCAAAACATTCAGTACTTC. Residues: CASSEGQGPRQNIQYF.

The J gene is TRBJ2-7, the V gene TRBV5-1; D is undetermined. In germline, CDR1 is SGHRS, CDR2 YFSETQ. The V end was cut by 4 bases, the J end by 2 bases, with 10 bases between. This CDR3 spans 13 amino acids. The CDR3 DNA is TGCGCCAGCAGCGTACTCTCCGCCTACGAGCAGTACTTC. This gives the protein CASSVLSAYEQYF.

This clonotype was counted only a few times. The gene calls are TRBV20-1 and TRBJ2-3; D remains unclear. The V gene lost 3 bases and the J gene lost 4 bases, with 20 bases spanning the gap. The germline gives CDR1 DFQATT, CDR2 SNEGSKA (reference sequence). This CDR3 spans 16 amino acids. CDR3 region: CSASPETLRWADTQYF. The CDR3, as DNA: TGCAGTGCTAGCCCCGAGACCCTCCGGTGGGCAGATACGCAGTATTTT.

This clonotype was found a few times. V gene TRBV12-5 combines with J gene TRBJ2-7; 7 bases fit TRBD2. The CDR3 extends over 14 amino acids. Trimming removed 7 bases from V and 4 bases from J; junction bases left unmatched: 10. Germline-derived CDR1 and CDR2 are LGHNT and FRNRAP. The CDR3: CASVCERGLYEQYF. The DNA of the CDR3 is TGTGCTAGTGTCTGCGAGCGGGGACTATACGAGCAGTACTTC.

This clonotype was counted at least ten times. This sequence joins TRBV3-1 and TRBJ2-1, with a possible D match to TRBD2 (5 bases). Trimming pared 1 base from V and 6 bases from J, leaving 7 bases between. CDR3 length equals 13 residues. Germline V gene sequence: CDR1 LGHDT, CDR2 YNNKEL (reference sequence). CDR3 coding DNA: TGTGCCAGCAGCCAAGCTAGCTTCAATGAGCAGTTCTTC. Amino acid sequence: CASSQASFNEQFF.

This chain joins TRBV24-1 and TRBJ2-3; possible D gene TRBD2, 5 bases. Trimming cost V 7 bases and J 0 bases, with 7 bases left between them. This CDR3 has 13 residues. Germline assignment: CDR1 KGHDR and CDR2 SFDVKD. The CDR3 protein is CATRRTSTDTQYF. The CDR3 bases are TGTGCCACCAGGCGGACTAGCACAGATACGCAGTATTTT.